The entry that follows covers one T cell receptor beta chain sequence. The data stem from a study of blood T cell repertoires in COVID-19. As for the study in general: Sites across the United States, Italy and Spain contributed samples from acute and convalescent COVID-19.

Enrollees, about 18 to 89 years old, lived in about two dozen US areas. Participants were placed into cohorts based on the clinical history they reported. In germline, CDR1 is SGHTA, CDR2 FQGTGA. This CDR3 is 14 amino acids long. J was trimmed by 9 bases and V by 5 bases; bases with no gene match: 8. The data were produced by immunoSEQ multiplex PCR, yet TCRdb's version contains in-frame clones alone and is incomplete. The sample has 160,000 or so clones, under 90% seen once. The chain is built from TRBV7-3 and TRBJ2-1; 9 positions agree with TRBD2. The receptor's source is a woman between 45 and 65 years old who had recovered from COVID-19. Sequencing was performed on PBMCs or T cells enriched from blood (not recorded which). In DNA, the CDR3 is TGTGCCAGCAGCGTACCGGGACTAGCTTTTGAGCAGTTCTTC. Translated, it gives CASSVPGLAFEQFF.